Shown below are 16 T cell receptor beta chains from a single sample sequenced in a study of CD8 T cells in Susac syndrome (dated by TCRdb to 2018 to 2020). Libraries were built with the immunoSEQ multiplex PCR assay. RNA was extracted using the RNeasy kit, and roughly 0.45 to 1 microgram was reverse transcribed with random hexamers. TCRdb reprocessing: public reads trimmed at Q25 with fastp, clones called with MiXCR, in-frame beta chains kept. Identical CDR3 protein sequences are pooled into one entry, listed with their most common genes and DNA. The sample contains approximately 200,000 distinct CDR3 sequences, roughly 90% of them found a single time. Of the sample, approximately 0.13% falls within the top ten clones. Sequenced sample: CD8+ T cells from PBMCs. The receptors were sampled from a human donor with multiple sclerosis.

The V call is TRBV30, the J call TRBJ1-1; D unresolved. CDR3 size: 9 residues. Trimming stripped 6 bases from V and 2 bases from J, with 1 base between. CDR1 is GTSNPN and CDR2 is SVGIG in the germline V gene (reference sequence). The CDR3 protein is CACNTEAFF. The CDR3 nucleotides read TGTGCCTGTAACACTGAAGCTTTCTTT.

The CDR3 loop is CASSLPAPGSEQYF. The CDR3 nucleotides read TGTGCCAGCAGCTTACCAGCGCCCGGATCCGAGCAGTACTTC. The V and J genes are TRBV7-6 and TRBJ2-7; D unresolved. The germline V gene has CDR1 SGHVS and CDR2 FNYEAQ. V was shortened by 2 bases and J by 6 bases, with 14 bases between the two germline ends. The CDR3 consists of 14 residues.

The chain employs TRBV9 and TRBJ2-1; 10 bases are a match to TRBD2. The ends lost 4 bases at V and 7 bases at J; junction bases unmatched: 11. Germline lookup yields CDR1 SGDLS and CDR2 YYNGEE. The CDR3 contains 16 residues. CDR3 protein: CASSSPSGGAGNEQFF. The CDR3 coding sequence is TGTGCCAGCAGCTCCCCCAGCGGGGGGGCGGGAAATGAGCAGTTCTTC. The full variable domain, with the rest looked up from reference TRBV9 and TRBJ2-1, is DSGVTQTPKHLITATGQRVTLRCSPRSGDLSVYWYQQSLDQGLQFLIQYYNGEERAKGNILERFSAQQFPDLHSELNLSSLELGDSALYFCASSSPSGGAGNEQFFGPGTRLTVL.

The chain recombines TRBV30 with TRBJ1-5; a weak D match, TRBD1 (6 bases). The length of the CDR3 is 15 residues. V gave up 2 bases and J gave up 4 bases, with 15 bases separating them. The germline CDR1 and CDR2 sequences are GTSNPN and SVGIG (reference sequence). Written as DNA, the CDR3 is TGTGCCTGGAGTACCTCCGGGGGCCGGAATCAGCCCCAGCATTTT. Translating gives CAWSTSGGRNQPQHF.

V usage is TRBV24-1 and J usage is TRBJ2-5, with a tentative D call TRBD1 (6 bases). In germline, CDR1 is KGHDR, CDR2 SFDVKD. Trimming left V 1 base short and J 5 bases short, with 16 bases between. This CDR3 region has 16 residues. DNA of the CDR3: TGTGCCACCAGTGATTTTGGGCAGGGGATAACGGAGACCCAGTACTTC. This gives the protein CATSDFGQGITETQYF.

The CDR3: CASSVSPRDRATGELFF. The CDR3 bases are TGTGCCAGCAGCGTCTCACCCCGAGACAGGGCCACCGGGGAGCTGTTTTTT. This chain links TRBV9 with TRBJ2-2, with 7 nucleotides matching TRBD1. The CDR3 extends over 17 amino acids. The V segment lost 2 bases and the J segment 4 bases; nucleotides outside the gene matches: 11. Germline V lookup: CDR1 SGDLS, CDR2 YYNGEE.

This clonotype was counted a single time. For the CDR3, the DNA is TGTGCCTGGAGTGGGGGAAATGGCTACACCTTC. Amino acid sequence: CAWSGGNGYTF. The rearrangement joins TRBV30 to TRBJ1-2, with D unresolved. Germline values: CDR1 GTSNPN, CDR2 SVGIG (reference sequence). V lost 1 base and J lost 6, with 6 bases in between. CDR3 length: 11 amino acids.

V gene TRBV6-6 combines with J gene TRBJ1-5; D is ambiguous. The length of the CDR3 is 13 residues. Germline V lookup: CDR1 MNHNY, CDR2 SVGAGI (reference sequence). With 2 bases removed from V and 3 bases from J, the gap between germline ends came to 5 bases. CDR3 nucleotides: TGTGCCAGCAGTTACAATACCAATCAGCCCCAGCATTTT. Protein product: CASSYNTNQPQHF.

The CDR3 loop is CASSPIGTGKLYEQYF. CDR3 sequence (DNA): TGTGCCAGCAGCCCGATAGGGACAGGCAAGTTGTACGAGCAGTACTTC. This chain uses TRBV28 with TRBJ2-7, with TRBD1 matching 8 bases. Trimming removed 6 bases from V and 4 bases from J; junction bases left unmatched: 14. Germline V gene lookup returns CDR1 MDHEN and CDR2 SYDVKM. This CDR3 has 16 residues.

This chain joins TRBV5-6 and TRBJ1-1; D is undetermined. The length of the CDR3 is 13 residues. V lost 6 bases and J 4 bases, leaving 13 bases between the germline ends. Per the germline V gene, CDR1 is SGHDT and CDR2 is YYEEEE. CDR3 DNA: TGTGCCAGCACCCCGTCAGGTGGCACTGAAGCTTTCTTT. Translated: CASTPSGGTEAFF. Variable domain in full (rest from reference TRBV5-6 and TRBJ1-1): DAGVTQSPTHLIKTRGQQVTLRCSPKSGHDTVSWYQQALGQGPQFIFQYYEEEERQRGNFPDRFSGHQFPNYSSELNVNALLLGDSALYLCASTPSGGTEAFFGQGTRLTVV.

The V call is TRBV27, the J call TRBJ2-1, with 8 bases that match TRBD2. J lost 2 bases, V lost 5 bases, and 5 bases had no gene match. The germline V gene has CDR1 MNHEY and CDR2 SMNVEV (reference sequence). The CDR3 runs to 15 residues. This CDR3 reads CASSLSGVTYNEQFF. The CDR3 DNA reads TGTGCCAGCAGTCTTAGCGGGGTTACCTACAATGAGCAGTTCTTC.

The chain is built from TRBV7-2 and TRBJ2-6; D perhaps matches TRBD1 (5 bases). Deletions cut 0 bases from V and 0 bases from J, with 18 bases between. This CDR3 contains 20 residues. The germline V gene has CDR1 SGHTA and CDR2 FQGNSA. CDR3 residues: CASSLAESLDTFSGANVLTF. For the CDR3, the DNA is TGTGCCAGCAGCTTAGCCGAGAGTTTGGACACATTCTCTGGGGCCAACGTCCTGACTTTC. Together with reference TRBV7-2 and TRBJ2-6, the CDR3 gives the full variable domain: GAGVSQSPSNKVTEKGKDVELRCDPISGHTALYWYRQSLGQGLEFLIYFQGNSAPDKSGLPSDRFSAERTGGSVSTLTIQRTQQEDSAVYLCASSLAESLDTFSGANVLTFGAGSRLTVL.

This clonotype turned up a few times. The chain employs TRBV14 and TRBJ2-1; 11 bases are shared with TRBD2. The CDR3 is made up of 15 amino acids. Germline loops: CDR1 SGHDN, CDR2 FVKESK. Trimming took 3 bases from V and 4 from J; bases not matched to a gene: 2. This chain's CDR3 is CASSHGTSGYNEQFF. As DNA, the CDR3 is TGTGCCAGCAGCCATGGGACTAGCGGTTACAATGAGCAGTTCTTC. The variable domain in full, with the rest retrieved from reference TRBV14 and TRBJ2-1, is EAGVTQFPSHSVIEKGQTVTLRCDPISGHDNLYWYRRVMGKEIKFLLHFVKESKQDESGMPNNRFLAERTGGTYSTLKVQPAELEDSGVYFCASSHGTSGYNEQFFGPGTRLTVL.

The V gene is TRBV20-1, the J gene TRBJ1-4; 7 nucleotides agree with TRBD1. The germline CDR1 and CDR2 sequences are DFQATT and SNEGSKA (reference sequence). The V and J ends lost 6 bases and 7 bases, in that order; junction bases with no gene match: 11. CDR3 size: 14 residues. The CDR3 spells CSALYGTVFEKLFF. CDR3 sequence (DNA): TGCAGTGCCTTATACGGGACAGTATTTGAAAAACTGTTTTTT.

This clonotype was recorded once. The chain couples TRBV30 to TRBJ2-7, with 9 bases that match TRBD2. V gave up 6 bases and J gave up 6 bases; unmatched junction bases: 12. Looked up from germline, CDR1 is GTSNPN and CDR2 is SVGIG (reference sequence). The CDR3 runs to 14 residues. The chain's CDR3 is CACEREVTHGEQYF. Written as DNA, the CDR3 is TGTGCCTGCGAGCGGGAGGTTACGCATGGCGAGCAGTACTTC.

The rearrangement uses TRBV7-9 and TRBJ2-6, with D uncertain. Germline V gene lookup returns CDR1 SEHNR and CDR2 FQNEAQ (reference sequence). The CDR3 is made up of 14 amino acids. V shed 6 bases and J shed 0 bases, with 6 bases lying between them. CDR3 DNA sequence: TGTGCCAGCAGGCATTCCTCTGGGGCCAACGTCCTGACTTTC. This codes for CASRHSSGANVLTF.